Listed here are 23 T cell receptor beta chains from one sample, sequenced in a study of blood T cell repertoires in COVID-19. The table came from immunoSEQ multiplex PCR; TCRdb's copy has only in-frame clones and leaves some out. Here the sample spans some 130,000 clones, 75% to 85% being singletons. Sequenced input: peripheral blood. These receptors were taken from an older man with acute or convalescent COVID-19.

This chain links TRBV12-3 or TRBV12-4 with TRBJ1-5, with D unresolved. This CDR3 region has 12 residues. V lost 7 bases, J lost 0 bases, and 4 bases lay in between. DNA of the CDR3: TGTGCCAGCACAGATAGCAATCAGCCCCAGCATTTT. This translates into CASTDSNQPQHF.

In this sample, this clone turned up a few times. The genes are TRBV9 and TRBJ2-2, with D perhaps TRBD2 (5 bases). The CDR3 consists of 16 residues. Trimming removed 0 bases at V and 0 bases at J, with 9 bases between. Germline CDR1 reads SGDLS; CDR2 reads YYNGEE. CDR3 sequence reads: CASSVGVAPNTGELFF. The CDR3 DNA reads as TGTGCCAGCAGCGTAGGGGTAGCGCCGAACACCGGGGAGCTGTTTTTT.

The V and J genes are TRBV19 and TRBJ2-7; TRBD2 might be the D (6 bases). CDR3 size: 13 residues. In germline, CDR1 is LNHDA, CDR2 SQIVND (reference sequence). V was cut by 6 bases and J by 4 bases, with 13 bases left in between. Written as DNA, the CDR3 is TGTGCCAGTAGCCCCGGCGGAGGGTACGAGCAGTACTTC. It specifies CASSPGGGYEQYF.

J is TRBJ1-1 and V is TRBV29-1; TRBD1 agrees at 7 bases. The CDR3 is 13 amino acids. Looked up from germline, CDR1 is SQVTM and CDR2 is ANQGSEA. V lost 3 bases and J lost 5; bases outside the gene matches: 6. This chain's CDR3 is CSVESTGVTEAFF. As DNA, the CDR3 is TGCAGCGTTGAGTCAACAGGGGTTACTGAAGCTTTCTTT.

The chain has TRBV11-3 and TRBJ2-3; D uncertain. CDR3 length: 13 amino acids. V lost 2 bases and J lost 4, with 7 bases in between. Germline CDR1 reads SGHNT; CDR2 reads YENEEA. In DNA, the CDR3 is TGTGCCAGCAGCTTAAACATGGCAGATACGCAGTATTTT. This codes for CASSLNMADTQYF.

The sample holds one count of this clone. The J gene is TRBJ2-4, the V gene TRBV19; D gene unclear. Trimming removed 11 bases from V and 5 bases from J, with 7 bases in between. Germline lookup yields CDR1 LNHDA and CDR2 SQIVND (reference sequence). The CDR3 loop spans 10 amino acids. The CDR3 sequence: CASGENIQYF. The CDR3 bases are TGTGCCTCAGGCGAAAACATTCAGTACTTC. Complete variable domain (other parts from reference TRBV19 and TRBJ2-4): DGGITQSPKYLFRKEGQNVTLSCEQNLNHDAMYWYRQDPGQGLRLIYYSQIVNDFQKGDIAEGYSVSREKKESFPLTVTSAQKNPTAFYLCASGENIQYFGAGTRLSVL.

This clone was seen more than once but under ten times. The chain carries TRBV18 and TRBJ1-1; unclear D gene. V was shortened by 0 bases and J by 7 bases, with 9 bases between the two germline ends. The CDR3 has 13 residues. Germline loops: CDR1 KGHSH, CDR2 LQKENI. CDR3 sequence: CASSPPNGNEAFF. The CDR3 DNA sequence: TGTGCCAGCTCACCACCGAACGGTAATGAAGCTTTCTTT.

The chain employs TRBV5-1 and TRBJ2-2; the match to TRBD1 covers 9 bases. The V gene's germline CDR1 is SGHRS and CDR2 YFSETQ. J gave up 2 bases and V 6 bases, and 11 bases lay outside the gene matches. This CDR3 comprises 17 residues. CDR3 sequence reads: CASTFTGTGPNTGELFF. CDR3 nucleotides: TGCGCCAGCACCTTTACCGGGACAGGGCCAAACACCGGGGAGCTGTTTTTT.

The V gene is TRBV7-6, the J gene TRBJ2-5; 14 nucleotides agree with TRBD2. The CDR3 extends over 16 amino acids. J lost 1 base, V lost 3 bases, and 1 base had no gene match. CDR1 and CDR2 (germline): SGHVS, FNYEAQ. As DNA, the CDR3 is TGTGCCAGCAGCTTTGGGACTAGCGGGGGCCAAGAGACCCAGTACTTC. This gives the protein CASSFGTSGGQETQYF.

V and J are TRBV2 and TRBJ2-2, with 7 bases matching TRBD1. V shed 5 bases, J shed 0 bases, and the junction held 6 bases outside the gene matches. This CDR3 region has 16 residues. CDR1 is SNHLY and CDR2 is FYNNEI in the germline V gene. CDR3 in amino acids: CASSSTDRPNTGELFF. CDR3 bases: TGTGCCAGCAGTTCCACGGACAGGCCGAACACCGGGGAGCTGTTTTTT.

The table lists this clone with a few counts. The gene calls are TRBV2 and TRBJ2-1; D is unresolved. CDR3 length: 14 residues. CDR1 and CDR2 (germline): SNHLY, FYNNEI. V dropped 1 base and J dropped 7 bases, with 11 bases sitting between them. CDR3: CASSEGARRNEQFF. CDR3 DNA sequence: TGTGCCAGCAGTGAAGGGGCCCGGCGAAATGAGCAGTTCTTC.

This chain connects TRBV2 to TRBJ2-5; 10 bases fit TRBD2. In germline, CDR1 is SNHLY, CDR2 FYNNEI. The length of the CDR3 is 18 residues. V shed 4 bases, J shed 7 bases, and the junction held 18 bases outside the gene matches. The CDR3 DNA reads as TGTGCCAGCAGTGGTCTTAGCGGGGGGCCGAAAGTCCGGGGGACCCAGTACTTC. Amino acids: CASSGLSGGPKVRGTQYF.

V is TRBV28 and J is TRBJ1-6, with D hard to call. The CDR3 covers 14 residues. Germline assignment: CDR1 MDHEN and CDR2 SYDVKM. V gave up 10 bases and J gave up 0 bases, with 10 bases separating them. CDR3 sequence (DNA): TGTGCCACCAACCTGAGCTCCTATAATTCACCCCTCCACTTT. Protein: CATNLSSYNSPLHF.

This rearrangement joins TRBV7-2 to TRBJ1-6; 8 bases match TRBD1. The germline CDR1 and CDR2 sequences are SGHTA and FQGNSA. With V trimmed by 4 bases and J by 7 bases, 6 bases remained unmatched. The CDR3 is made up of 15 amino acids. Here the CDR3 reads CASSSGQGYNSPLHF. In DNA form, the CDR3 reads TGTGCCAGCAGCTCAGGACAGGGCTACAATTCACCCCTCCACTTT.

This clone appeared once. The chain combines TRBV5-1 with TRBJ2-2; the D gene is possibly TRBD2 (5 bases). The CDR3 is made up of 15 amino acids. The V gene's germline CDR1 is SGHRS and CDR2 YFSETQ. With 2 bases removed from V and 6 bases from J, the gap between germline ends came to 14 bases. CDR3 amino acids: CASSFPGRSAGELFF. The DNA for the CDR3 is TGCGCCAGCAGCTTCCCTGGGAGAAGCGCCGGGGAGCTGTTTTTT.

This chain uses TRBV19 with TRBJ1-1, with a tentative D call TRBD1 (6 bases). V lost 7 bases to trimming and J lost 4 bases, with 16 bases between them. Germline CDR1 is LNHDA and CDR2 is SQIVND (reference sequence). The CDR3 consists of 14 residues. CDR3 sequence: CASTNRVRSTEAFF. The CDR3 nucleotides read TGTGCCAGTACCAACAGGGTGAGGTCCACTGAAGCTTTCTTT.

The chain carries TRBV5-4 and TRBJ2-3; the D gene is possibly TRBD2 (5 bases). Trimming left V 4 bases short and J 5 bases short, with 20 bases between. The CDR3 totals 16 residues. Germline V lookup: CDR1 SGHNT, CDR2 YYREEE (reference sequence). The CDR3 sequence: CASSPGRTSSLDTQYF. The CDR3 DNA follows: TGTGCCAGCAGCCCGGGAAGGACCAGTTCGTTAGATACGCAGTATTTT.

This chain joins TRBV3-1 (or the pseudogene TRBV3-2) and TRBJ1-1; 8 nucleotides match TRBD1. V shed 1 base, J shed 10 bases, and the junction held 5 bases outside the gene matches. This CDR3 has 13 residues. Germline CDR1 is LGHDT and CDR2 is YNNKEL (reference sequence). The CDR3 DNA reads as TGTGCCAGCAGCCAAGGGGGGACAGGCAGAGCTTTCTTT. It yields the protein CASSQGGTGRAFF.

This sequence joins TRBV10-3 and TRBJ2-5, with D possibly TRBD1 on 6 matching bases. The CDR3 covers 13 residues. V gave up 9 bases and J gave up 5 bases, with 16 bases separating them. CDR1 is ENHRY, CDR2 SYGVKD, per germline. CDR3 region: CAIRAGVGETQYF. Here the CDR3 DNA reads TGTGCCATAAGAGCAGGGGTGGGGGAGACCCAGTACTTC.

The chain couples TRBV19 to TRBJ2-3, with 7 bases that match TRBD1. CDR1 and CDR2 (germline): LNHDA, SQIVND (reference sequence). CDR3 length: 14 residues. V lost 7 bases and J lost 4; bases outside the gene matches: 8. The CDR3 is CASNDRAWPDTQYF. CDR3 nucleotides: TGTGCCAGTAATGACAGGGCCTGGCCAGATACGCAGTATTTT.

The CDR3 DNA sequence: TGTGCCAGCAGCCGTGGGGGACAGGTGATGGCAGATACGCAGTATTTT. It specifies CASSRGGQVMADTQYF. The genes are TRBV2 and TRBJ2-3; 8 nucleotides line up with TRBD1. J gave up 4 bases and V 6 bases, and 12 bases lay outside the gene matches. Germline values: CDR1 SNHLY, CDR2 FYNNEI. The CDR3 has 16 amino acids.

The genes are TRBV5-1 and TRBJ1-4; 7 bases are a match to TRBD1. Germline V gene data show CDR1 as SGHRS and CDR2 as YFSETQ. The CDR3 consists of 16 residues. Germline trimming cut 3 bases from V and 8 bases from J; bases unmatched to any gene: 13. In DNA, the CDR3 is TGCGCCAGCAGCTCAGGGGGAGCCGGGGCGGAAGAAAAACTGTTTTTT. Protein: CASSSGGAGAEEKLFF.

This clone was picked up a small number of times. The rearrangement joins TRBV2 to TRBJ1-2; D is possibly TRBD1 (6 bases). The germline V gene has CDR1 SNHLY and CDR2 FYNNEI. The CDR3 has 14 residues. The V gene lost 6 bases and the J gene lost 4 bases, with 15 bases spanning the gap. For the CDR3, the DNA is TGTGCCAGCAGGCCGCCTTTGGACAGCTATGGCTACACCTTC. Translating gives CASRPPLDSYGYTF.